This TCR beta chain was recorded in a study of technical replicates of blood from several donors. This clone was recorded only once. This CDR3 has 15 amino acids. The repertoire was sequenced with immunoSEQ multiplex PCR; TCRdb's copy has only in-frame clones and lacks some. This repertoire shows tens of thousands of clones, about 95% found once; its top ten account for 0.38%. The rearrangement links TRBV12-1 to TRBJ2-7; TRBD2 reflects the table's D call only, with no check against the DNA. TRBV12-1 is a documented pseudogene. Material for sequencing was T cells isolated from PBMCs. This TCR came from a human donor in good health. CDR3 protein: CASSFGREKQAEQYF. In DNA, the CDR3 is TGTGCCAGCAGCTTTGGGAGGGAGAAACAAGCCGAGCAGTACTTC.